This T cell receptor beta chain was recorded in a study of monozygotic twins with inflammatory bowel disease. This CDR3 has 15 amino acids. Germline-derived CDR1 and CDR2 are DFQATT and SNEGSKA (reference sequence). Template switching was used to attach UMIs, which incorporated a 6-nucleotide sample barcode. TCRdb reprocessed the 5' RACE reads; each CDR3 protein has one entry and no DNA is given. The sample is made up of roughly 300,000 distinct CDR3 sequences, and the top ten hold 5% to 6% of it. Turning to this clonotype: The target antigen is unknown.

Regarding the study as a whole: No discrimination was achieved between different T cell subtypes.

The sequencing input was blood. This receptor was obtained from a human donor with ulcerative colitis or Crohn's disease, or a healthy co-twin of an affected twin (not recorded which). The gene calls are TRBV20-1 and TRBJ2-7; TCRdb's assignment of TRBD1 cannot be checked, as there is no DNA. CDR3 protein: CSATGSGGQTYEQYF.